The 17 T cell receptor beta chains given below trace back to one sample, sequenced in a study of glioma-infiltrating T cells. TCR alpha and beta CDR3 regions were amplified from RNA using iRepertoire nested multiplex PCR. TCRdb recomputed calls from the multiplex PCR reads with MiXCR, one row per CDR3 protein. The data contain more than 100,000 distinct CDR3 sequences, about 30% of them singletons. Sequenced sample: glioma tissue, nonneoplastic brain tissue, or PBMCs (not recorded which). The source of these receptors is a human donor with low-grade glioma or glioblastoma, undergoing nonglioma brain surgery, or in good health (not recorded which).

The rearrangement links TRBV18 to TRBJ1-1; tentative D call: TRBD1 (5 bases). From germline, CDR1 is KGHSH and CDR2 LQKENI. Trimming left V 3 bases short and J 0 bases short, with 14 bases between. The CDR3 runs 16 residues. The DNA of the CDR3 is TGTGCCAGCTCACCGTCCCCGGGACCCTTGAACACTGAAGCTTTCTTT. This sequence encodes CASSPSPGPLNTEAFF.

The sample holds a few counts of this clonotype. The rearrangement uses TRBV5-1 and TRBJ1-1; perhaps TRBD1 as D (5 bases). V was clipped by 2 bases and J by 4 bases, with 15 bases between them. CDR3 length: 15 amino acids. The germline CDR1 and CDR2 sequences are SGHRS and YFSETQ. CDR3: CASSFQGRGSTEAFF. CDR3 DNA sequence: TGCGCCAGCAGCTTCCAGGGTAGAGGGTCCACTGAAGCTTTCTTT.

Comment on this clonotype: A junction boundary mismatches the germline segment, possibly from a read error. The chain couples TRBV7-2 to TRBJ1-6; 7 bases align to TRBD1. The CDR3 length is 17 residues. Germline values: CDR1 SGHTA, CDR2 FQGNSA. The CDR3 sequence: CASSLQDRVIYNSPLQF. DNA for the CDR3: TGTGCCAGCAGCTTACAAGACAGGGTCATCTATAATTCACCCCTCCAATTT.

The DNA for the CDR3 is TGTGCCAGCAGTGTTACTAGCGGGGGGGCCGCGGATACGCAGTATTTT. It codes for CASSVTSGGAADTQYF. The J gene is TRBJ2-3, the V gene TRBV2; 13 nucleotides match TRBD2. Germline V gene lookup returns CDR1 SNHLY and CDR2 FYNNEI. The CDR3 is 16 residues long. Trimming took 4 bases from V and 6 from J; bases not matched to a gene: 7.

This clonotype was detected ten times or more. The chain joins TRBV7-9 to TRBJ2-5; D may be TRBD1 or TRBD2 (5 bases each). Germline CDR1 is SEHNR and CDR2 is FQNEAQ (reference sequence). V lost 5 bases to trimming and J lost 5 bases, with 15 bases between them. This CDR3 region has 14 residues. Here the CDR3 reads CASSPSRGTETQYF. The CDR3 DNA reads as TGTGCCAGCAGCCCCAGTCGAGGGACGGAGACCCAGTACTTC.

This clonotype has a handful of counts. V is TRBV5-1 and J is TRBJ1-2; D is uncertain. CDR1 is SGHRS and CDR2 is YFSETQ in the germline V gene. This CDR3 is built from 13 residues. Trimming pared 0 bases from V and 4 bases from J, leaving 7 bases between. CDR3 sequence reads: CASSLGSFYGYTF. As DNA, the CDR3 is TGCGCCAGCAGCTTGGGGAGCTTCTATGGCTACACCTTC.

Comment on this clonotype: Just one base apart from a much larger clone, this may be a read error. V is TRBV7-6 and J is TRBJ2-1; D tentatively fits TRBD1 or TRBD2 (7 bases each). The CDR3 loop spans 13 amino acids. The germline gives CDR1 SGHVS, CDR2 FNYEAQ. The CDR3 DNA reads TGTGCTAGCAGCTTAACAGGGGAGGGTGGGCAGTTCTTC. Its translation: CASSLTGEGGQFF.

Concerning this clonotype: This clone may be a read error of a much larger clone one base away. This chain uses TRBV7-3 with TRBJ2-5; D possibly corresponds to TRBD2 (5 bases). CDR3 size: 14 residues. Germline CDR1 and CDR2: SGHTA and FQGTGA. The CDR3 DNA sequence: TGTGCCGGCAGCTTATCGGGGAACCAAGAGACCCAGTACTTC. Protein sequence: CAGSLSGNQETQYF.

This clonotype occurred many times. The V call is TRBV7-6, the J call TRBJ2-5; D unresolved. Per the germline V gene, CDR1 is SGHVS and CDR2 is FNYEAQ. Trimming took 1 base from V and 2 from J, leaving 8 bases between them. This CDR3 has 14 residues. CDR3 nucleotide sequence: TGTGCCAGCAGCTTAGACACGCTACAAGAGACCCAGTACTTC. Amino acid sequence: CASSLDTLQETQYF. The whole variable domain, filled in from reference TRBV7-6 and TRBJ2-5, reads GAGVSQSPRYKVTKRGQDVALRCDPISGHVSLYWYRQALGQGPEFLTYFNYEAQQDKSGLPNDRFSAERPEGSISTLTIQRTEQRDSAMYRCASSLDTLQETQYFGPGTRLLVL.

This clonotype has just a few counts. For the CDR3, the DNA is TGCGCCAGCAGCTCTTCTACCGCGAACACCGGGGAGCTGTTTTTT. The encoded protein is CASSSSTANTGELFF. The chain recombines TRBV4-1 with TRBJ2-2; D ambiguous. This CDR3 spans 15 amino acids. Germline loops: CDR1 MGHRA, CDR2 YSYEKL. The V end was cut by 5 bases, the J end by 0 bases, with 10 bases between.

The chain links TRBV12-3 or TRBV12-4 to TRBJ2-5; D is unclear. V was trimmed by 6 bases and J by 5 bases, leaving 7 bases between them. The length of the CDR3 is 11 residues. CDR3: CASRVTETQYF. CDR3 nucleotides: TGTGCCAGCAGAGTAACGGAGACCCAGTACTTC.

As for this clonotype: This may come from a read error, since a much larger clone is one base off. V gene TRBV20-1 combines with J gene TRBJ1-3, with D uncertain. CDR1 is DFQATT, CDR2 SNEGSKA, per germline (reference sequence). The CDR3 covers 14 residues. Here the CDR3 reads CSASSWGTGTTIYF. The CDR3 DNA follows: TGCAGTGCTAGTTCGTGGGGAACTGGAACCACCATATATTTT.

The sample holds many counts of this clonotype. The chain is built from TRBV20-1 and TRBJ2-1, with D uncertain. CDR3 length: 12 amino acids. Germline V gene sequence: CDR1 DFQATT, CDR2 SNEGSKA (reference sequence). V was pared by 3 bases and J by 5 bases, with 8 bases between. CDR3 coding DNA: TGCAGTGCTAGGCCTCTCAACAATGAGCAGTTCTTC. Residues: CSARPLNNEQFF.

V usage is TRBV7-6 and J usage is TRBJ1-6; 10 nucleotides align to TRBD1. CDR1 is SGHVS, CDR2 FNYEAQ, per germline. J was trimmed by 6 bases and V by 5 bases; bases with no gene match: 4. The CDR3 has 15 residues. The CDR3 region is CASSPRDRGNSPLHF. The CDR3 DNA reads as TGTGCCAGCAGCCCCCGGGACAGGGGTAATTCACCCCTCCACTTT.

This chain joins TRBV7-8 and TRBJ2-2; TRBD2 matches at 10 bases. The CDR3 covers 16 residues. After removal of 4 bases from V and 3 bases from J, the junction contained 5 bases not matched to a gene. Germline CDR1 SGHVS, CDR2 FQNEAQ. CDR3 DNA sequence: TGTGCCAGCAGCTCAGCGGGGGGGCTGGACACCGGGGAGCTGTTTTTT. Translation: CASSSAGGLDTGELFF. Using reference TRBV7-8 and TRBJ2-2 for the parts outside the CDR3, the full variable domain is GAGVSQSPRYKVAKRGQDVALRCDPISGHVSLFWYQQALGQGPEFLTYFQNEAQLDKSGLPSDRFFAERPEGSVSTLKIQRTQQEDSAVYLCASSSAGGLDTGELFFGEGSRLTVL.

Comment on this clonotype: The junction and the germline gene differ at one end; a read error may be behind it. V is TRBV30 and J is TRBJ2-1; unclear D gene. The CDR3 runs 13 residues. Germline loops: CDR1 GTSNPN, CDR2 SVGIG (reference sequence). CDR3 nucleotides: TGTGCCTGGACAGCCGGTCCCTACAATGAGCAGCTCTTC. Protein product: CAWTAGPYNEQLF.

In this sample, this clonotype turned up many times. The chain has TRBV7-9 and TRBJ1-5, with a possible D match to TRBD1 (6 bases). V lost 11 bases, J lost 5 bases, and 16 bases lay in between. CDR1 and CDR2 from the germline V gene are SEHNR and FQNEAQ (reference sequence). This CDR3 comprises 13 residues. CDR3 loop: CAGGGEADQPQHF. The CDR3 bases are TGTGCCGGGGGGGGCGAGGCGGATCAGCCCCAGCATTTT.